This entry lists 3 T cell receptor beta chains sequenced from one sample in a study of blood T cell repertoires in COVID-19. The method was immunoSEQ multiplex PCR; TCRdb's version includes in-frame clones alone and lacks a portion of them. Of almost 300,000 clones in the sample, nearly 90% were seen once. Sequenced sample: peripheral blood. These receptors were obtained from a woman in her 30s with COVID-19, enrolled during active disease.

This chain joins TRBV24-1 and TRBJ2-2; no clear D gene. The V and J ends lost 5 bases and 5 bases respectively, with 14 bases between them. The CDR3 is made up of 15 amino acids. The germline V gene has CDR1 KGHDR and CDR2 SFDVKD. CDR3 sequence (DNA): TGTGCCACCAGTGGACGGGTCTCGCGGACCGGGGAGCTGTTTTTT. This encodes CATSGRVSRTGELFF.

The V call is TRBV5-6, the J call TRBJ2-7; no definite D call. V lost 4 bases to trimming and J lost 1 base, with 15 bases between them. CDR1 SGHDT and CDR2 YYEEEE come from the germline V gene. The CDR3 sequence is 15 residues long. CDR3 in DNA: TGTGCCAGCAGCCTGATGATGGGCCAGTCCTACGAGCAGTACTTC. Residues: CASSLMMGQSYEQYF.

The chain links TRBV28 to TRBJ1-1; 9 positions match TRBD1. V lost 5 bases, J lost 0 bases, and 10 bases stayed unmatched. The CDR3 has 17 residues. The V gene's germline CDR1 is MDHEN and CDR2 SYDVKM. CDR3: CASSLSTWDRVNTEAFF. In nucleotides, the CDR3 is TGTGCCAGCAGTCTCTCCACCTGGGACAGGGTGAACACTGAAGCTTTCTTT.